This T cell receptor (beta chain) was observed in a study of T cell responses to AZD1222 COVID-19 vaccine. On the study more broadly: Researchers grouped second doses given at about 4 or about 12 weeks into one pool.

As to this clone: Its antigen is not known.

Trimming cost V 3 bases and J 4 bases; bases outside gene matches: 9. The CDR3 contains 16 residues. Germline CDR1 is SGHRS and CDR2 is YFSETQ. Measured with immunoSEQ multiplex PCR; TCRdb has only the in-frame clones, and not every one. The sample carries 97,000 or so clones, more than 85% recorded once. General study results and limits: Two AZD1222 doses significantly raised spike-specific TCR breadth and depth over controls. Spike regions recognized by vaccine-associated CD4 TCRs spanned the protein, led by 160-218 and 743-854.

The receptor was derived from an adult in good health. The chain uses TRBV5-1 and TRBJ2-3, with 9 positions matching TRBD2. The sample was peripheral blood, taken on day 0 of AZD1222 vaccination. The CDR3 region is CASSYTGGGAADTQYF. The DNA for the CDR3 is TGCGCCAGCAGCTACACCGGCGGGGGGGCAGCAGATACGCAGTATTTT.